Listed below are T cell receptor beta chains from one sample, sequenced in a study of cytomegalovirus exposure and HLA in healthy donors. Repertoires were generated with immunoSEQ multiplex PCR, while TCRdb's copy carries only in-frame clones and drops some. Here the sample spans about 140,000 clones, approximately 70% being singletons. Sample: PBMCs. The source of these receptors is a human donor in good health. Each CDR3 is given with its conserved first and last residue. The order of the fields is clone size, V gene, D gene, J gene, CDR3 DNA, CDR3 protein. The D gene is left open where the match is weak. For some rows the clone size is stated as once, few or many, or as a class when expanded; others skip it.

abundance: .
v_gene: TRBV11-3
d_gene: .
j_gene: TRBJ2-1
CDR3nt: TGTGCCAGCAGCTACGCAACCGGGAGCCGCGGGCAGTTCTTC
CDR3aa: CASSYATGSRGQFF

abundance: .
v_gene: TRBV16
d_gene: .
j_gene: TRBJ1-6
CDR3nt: TGTGCCAGCAGTCTCCTGCGGGGCGATAATTCACCCCTCCACTTT
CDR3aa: CASSLLRGDNSPLHF

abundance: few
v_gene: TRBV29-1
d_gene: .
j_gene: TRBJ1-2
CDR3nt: TGCAGCGTTAGGTTGTCAGGGGCGCCTGGCTACACCTTC
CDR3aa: CSVRLSGAPGYTF

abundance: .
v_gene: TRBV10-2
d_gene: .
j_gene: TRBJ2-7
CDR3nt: TGCGCCAGCAGGGACTACTCCTACGAGCAGTACTTC
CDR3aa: CASRDYSYEQYF

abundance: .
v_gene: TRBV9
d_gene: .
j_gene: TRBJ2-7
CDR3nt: TGTGCCAGCAGCGTAGTCAGCGGGTACGAGCAGTACTTC
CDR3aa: CASSVVSGYEQYF

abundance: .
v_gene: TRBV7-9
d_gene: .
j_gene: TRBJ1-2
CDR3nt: TGTGCCAGCACACCCGGGGGGTCTAACTATGGCTACACCTTC
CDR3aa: CASTPGGSNYGYTF

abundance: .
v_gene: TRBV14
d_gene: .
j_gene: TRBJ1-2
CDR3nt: TGTGCCAGCAGCCAAGCAGGGGCTGGGAATGGCTACACCTTC
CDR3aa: CASSQAGAGNGYTF

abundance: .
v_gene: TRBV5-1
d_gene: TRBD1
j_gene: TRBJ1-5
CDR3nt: TGCGCCAGCAGCCCTCAGGGGGATCAGCCCCAGCATTTT
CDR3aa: CASSPQGDQPQHF

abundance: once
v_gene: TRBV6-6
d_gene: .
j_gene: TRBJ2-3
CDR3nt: TGTGCCAGCAGGCCAGGGGACATGAGCACAGATACGCAGTATTTT
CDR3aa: CASRPGDMSTDTQYF

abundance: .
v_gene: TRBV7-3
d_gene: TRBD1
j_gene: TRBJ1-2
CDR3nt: TGTGCCAGCAGACGATGGGGACAGGGACAGCAGCGTAACTATGGCTACACCTTC
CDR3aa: CASRRWGQGQQRNYGYTF

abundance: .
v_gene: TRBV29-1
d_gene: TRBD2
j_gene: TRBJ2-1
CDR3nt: TGCAGCGTGAAACGCGGGAGACACAACTACAATGAGCAGTTCTTC
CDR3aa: CSVKRGRHNYNEQFF

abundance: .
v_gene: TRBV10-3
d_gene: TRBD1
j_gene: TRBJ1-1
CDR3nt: TGTGCCTCAAGACAGGGTTGGGACACTGAAGCTTTCTTT
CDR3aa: CASRQGWDTEAFF

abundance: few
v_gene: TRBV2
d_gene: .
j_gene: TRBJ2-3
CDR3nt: TGTGCCAGCAGTGAATTACAGGGAACAGATACGCAGTATTTT
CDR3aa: CASSELQGTDTQYF

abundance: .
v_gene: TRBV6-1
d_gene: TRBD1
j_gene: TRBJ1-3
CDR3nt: TGTGCCAGCAGCGACAGGGACCACACCATATATTTT
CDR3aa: CASSDRDHTIYF

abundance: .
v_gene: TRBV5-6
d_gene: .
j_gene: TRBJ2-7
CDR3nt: TGTGCCAGCAGCTTGTTTGTTTTGAGGCAAGGCGAGCAGTACTTC
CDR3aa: CASSLFVLRQGEQYF

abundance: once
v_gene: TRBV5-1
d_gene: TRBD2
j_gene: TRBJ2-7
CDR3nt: TGCGCCAGCAGCAACCGACTAGCGGGAGGCTACGAGCAGTACTTC
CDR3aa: CASSNRLAGGYEQYF

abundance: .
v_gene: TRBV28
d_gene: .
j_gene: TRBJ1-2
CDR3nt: TGTGCCAGCAGGTCTGACAGTTATGGCTACACCTTC
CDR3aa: CASRSDSYGYTF

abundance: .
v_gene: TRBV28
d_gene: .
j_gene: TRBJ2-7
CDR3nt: TGTGCCAGCAGTCCTCTTGGGGGCGACTACGAGCAGTACTTC
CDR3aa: CASSPLGGDYEQYF

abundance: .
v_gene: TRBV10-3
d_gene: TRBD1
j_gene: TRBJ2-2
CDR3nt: TGTGCCGCCGAGGGCACAGGGGGCGCCGGCACCGGGGAGCTGTTTTTT
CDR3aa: CAAEGTGGAGTGELFF

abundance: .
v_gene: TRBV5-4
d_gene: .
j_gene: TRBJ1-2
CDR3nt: TGTGCCAGCAGCTTTGCGGGGGGTGGCTACACCTTC
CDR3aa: CASSFAGGGYTF

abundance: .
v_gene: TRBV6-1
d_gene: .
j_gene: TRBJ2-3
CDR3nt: TGTGCCAGCAGTGAATCCATCCTTGGCTTCAAGTTT
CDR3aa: CASSESILGFKF

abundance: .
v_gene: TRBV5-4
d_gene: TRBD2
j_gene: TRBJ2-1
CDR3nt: TGTGCCAGCAGCTCCCCGACTAGCGGGGCAGCCTACAATGAGCAGTTCTTC
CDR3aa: CASSSPTSGAAYNEQFF

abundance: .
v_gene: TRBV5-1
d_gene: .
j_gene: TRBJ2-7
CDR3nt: TGCGCCAGCAGCTCCGGGTCGCCCTACGAGCAGTACTTC
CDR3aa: CASSSGSPYEQYF

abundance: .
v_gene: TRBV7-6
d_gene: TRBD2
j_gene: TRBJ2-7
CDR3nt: TGTGCCAGCAGCTTAGCGCCAGCGGGAGGGTATGAGCAGTACTTC
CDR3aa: CASSLAPAGGYEQYF